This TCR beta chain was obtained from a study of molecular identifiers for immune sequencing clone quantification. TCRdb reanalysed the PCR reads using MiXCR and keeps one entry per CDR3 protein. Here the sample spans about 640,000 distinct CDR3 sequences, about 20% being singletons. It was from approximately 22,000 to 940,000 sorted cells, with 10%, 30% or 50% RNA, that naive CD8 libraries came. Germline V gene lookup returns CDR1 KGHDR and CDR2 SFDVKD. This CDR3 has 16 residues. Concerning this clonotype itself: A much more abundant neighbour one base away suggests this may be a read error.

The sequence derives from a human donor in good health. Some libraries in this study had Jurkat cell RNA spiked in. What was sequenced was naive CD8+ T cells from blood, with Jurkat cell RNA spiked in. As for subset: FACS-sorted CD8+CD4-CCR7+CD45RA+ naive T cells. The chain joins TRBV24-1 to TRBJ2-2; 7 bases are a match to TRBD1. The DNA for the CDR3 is TGTGCCACCAGTGATTCGACAGGGACGAACACCAGGGAGCTGTTTTTT. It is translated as CATSDSTGTNTRELFF.